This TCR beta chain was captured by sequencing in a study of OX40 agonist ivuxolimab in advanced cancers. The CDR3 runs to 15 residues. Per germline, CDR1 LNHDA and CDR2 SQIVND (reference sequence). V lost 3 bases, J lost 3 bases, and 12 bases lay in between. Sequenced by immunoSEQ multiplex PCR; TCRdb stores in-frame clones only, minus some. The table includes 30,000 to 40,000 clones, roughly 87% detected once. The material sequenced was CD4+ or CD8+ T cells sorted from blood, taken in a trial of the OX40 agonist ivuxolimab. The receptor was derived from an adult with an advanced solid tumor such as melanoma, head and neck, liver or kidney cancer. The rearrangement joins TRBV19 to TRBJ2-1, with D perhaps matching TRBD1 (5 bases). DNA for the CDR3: TGTGCCAGTAGTATCACGAAGCAGGGCTACAATGAGCAGTTCTTC. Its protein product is CASSITKQGYNEQFF.